This T cell receptor (beta chain) is from a study of neoadjuvant anti-PD-1 for oral cavity cancer. Study-wide points: Treg/Th17 ratio rose with pretreatment blood and fell with post-treatment tumor TCRbeta clonality. TCR analyses covered only a few patients per response group.

This clone was detected only a few times. Its specificity is unknown. PBMC libraries mostly used around 460 ng of input genomic DNA, with six replicates per sample. This table comes from immunoSEQ multiplex PCR, and its TCRdb copy is limited to in-frame clones, with some not included. The sample lists 50,000 to 65,000 clones, approximately 79% occurring once. The CDR3 extends over 16 amino acids. V was clipped by 1 base and J by 4 bases; unmatched bases: 2. Germline V gene lookup returns CDR1 MNHEY and CDR2 SMNVEV (reference sequence). PBMCs were not maintained or expanded in culture before analysis. The chain couples TRBV27 to TRBJ2-2; 11 nucleotides agree with TRBD1. The sequencing used PBMCs, collected before nivolumab (anti-PD-1) treatment. The sequence derives from a person aged 40 to 85 with oral cavity squamous cell carcinoma. This CDR3 is CASSLFGTGGTGELFF. In DNA form, the CDR3 reads TGTGCCAGCAGTTTATTCGGGACAGGGGGCACCGGGGAGCTGTTTTTT.